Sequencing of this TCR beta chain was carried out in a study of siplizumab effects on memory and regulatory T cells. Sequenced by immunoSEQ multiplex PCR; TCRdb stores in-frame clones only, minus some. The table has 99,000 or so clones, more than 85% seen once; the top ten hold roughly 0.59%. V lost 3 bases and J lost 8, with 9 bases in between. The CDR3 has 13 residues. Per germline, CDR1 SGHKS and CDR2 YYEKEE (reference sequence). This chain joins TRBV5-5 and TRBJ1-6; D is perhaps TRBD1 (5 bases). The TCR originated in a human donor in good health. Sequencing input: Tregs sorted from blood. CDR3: CASSWGLDSPLHF. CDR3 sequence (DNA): TGTGCCAGCAGCTGGGGGTTGGATTCACCCCTCCACTTT.